The clone carrying this TCR beta chain appeared a few times. One entry per CDR3 protein results from TCRdb running MiXCR on the 5' RACE reads. The sample contains about 550,000 distinct CDR3 sequences, 20% to 25% of which appear only once. This CDR3 contains 20 residues. In germline, CDR1 is MDHEN, CDR2 SYDVKM. V lost 3 bases to trimming and J lost 0 bases; unmatched junction nucleotides: 16. These data originate in a study of identical twins. These same records also appear under a second study, on yellow fever vaccine responses in identical twins.

V gene TRBV28 combines with J gene TRBJ2-1, with TRBD2 identical over 8 bases. The source is a woman between 18 and 29 years old in good health. The sequencing sample was made of CD4+ T cells sorted from blood. Written as DNA, the CDR3 is TGTGCCAGCAGTTTTGGACTTCTTGGTGGCGGGAGGAACTCCTACAATGAGCAGTTCTTC. Its translation is CASSFGLLGGGRNSYNEQFF.